This T cell receptor (beta chain) derives from a study of blood T cell repertoires in COVID-19. J gave up 5 bases and V 1 base, and 5 bases lay outside the gene matches. The CDR3 spans 15 residues. Germline V gives CDR1 LNHDA, CDR2 SQIVND (reference sequence). Some clones are missing from TCRdb's copy, which holds only in-frame ones; the method was immunoSEQ multiplex PCR. The sample holds 250,000 to 350,000 clones, around 90% seen once. This clone was recorded only once. Researchers sorted participants into cohorts using their self-reported clinical history. The sequence came from a woman between 18 and 29 years old who had recovered from COVID-19. The rearrangement uses TRBV19 and TRBJ2-3; 8 nucleotides align to TRBD2. The source material was PBMCs or T cells enriched from blood (not recorded which). Written as DNA, the CDR3 is TGTGCCAGTAGTATAGCGGGAGGGCCGTTAGATACGCAGTATTTT. Protein: CASSIAGGPLDTQYF.